This TCR beta chain was sequenced in a study of identical twins. Study-level results: Abundant cord blood beta clonotypes carried fewer insertions; memory repertoires showed none.

The ends were cut back, 2 bases at V and 1 base at J, with 8 bases in the middle. Germline values: CDR1 KGHSH, CDR2 LQKENI. This CDR3 is built from 14 residues. TCRdb re-called the 5' RACE reads through MiXCR, storing one row per CDR3 protein. The profile shows about 530,000 distinct CDR3 sequences, approximately 20% of them singletons. As concerns this clonotype: Its matching antigen is unknown.

These same records also appear under a second study, on yellow fever vaccine responses in identical twins.

The receptor was isolated from a woman under 30 in good health. The chain uses TRBV18 and TRBJ2-5; TRBD1 might be the D (5 bases). Material: CD4+ T cells sorted from blood. Here the CDR3 reads CASSPLDIQETQYF. The CDR3 region has the DNA TGTGCCAGCTCACCATTGGACATCCAAGAGACCCAGTACTTC.